These 29 T cell receptor beta chains came from one sample sequenced in a study of blood T cell repertoires in COVID-19. Produced via immunoSEQ multiplex PCR; TCRdb's table is partial and in-frame only. The table records approximately 500,000 clones, roughly 89% of them present only once. Sequencing used peripheral blood. These receptors were taken from a woman aged 45-65 years with COVID-19, enrolled during active disease.

V and J are TRBV7-7 and TRBJ1-1; 8 nucleotides agree with TRBD1. The V and J ends lost 2 bases and 1 base, in that order; junction bases with no gene match: 3. CDR1 SSHAT and CDR2 FNYEAQ come from the germline V gene (reference sequence). This CDR3 is built from 15 residues. This chain's CDR3 is CASSLIQGENTEAFF. The CDR3 DNA is TGTGCCAGCAGCTTAATACAGGGGGAGAACACTGAAGCTTTCTTT. Combining the CDR3 with reference TRBV7-7 and TRBJ1-1 gives the whole variable domain GAGVSQSPRYKVTKRGQDVTLRCDPISSHATLYWYQQALGQGPEFLTYFNYEAQPDKSGLPSDRFSAERPEGSISTLTIQRTEQRDSAMYRCASSLIQGENTEAFFGQGTRLTVV.

This chain connects TRBV5-1 to TRBJ2-1, with 8 bases lining up with TRBD1. Germline CDR1 and CDR2: SGHRS and YFSETQ. Trimming took 4 bases from V and 9 from J; bases not matched to a gene: 6. The CDR3 has 13 amino acids. Written as DNA, the CDR3 is TGCGCCAGCAGCGATCAGGGGGCGGGTGAGCAGTTCTTC. This codes for CASSDQGAGEQFF. The full variable domain, its missing parts supplied by reference TRBV5-1 and TRBJ2-1, is KAGVTQTPRYLIKTRGQQVTLSCSPISGHRSVSWYQQTPGQGLQFLFEYFSETQRNKGNFPGRFSGRQFSNSRSEMNVSTLELGDSALYLCASSDQGAGEQFFGPGTRLTVL.

The chain combines TRBV2 with TRBJ1-1; 9 bases fit TRBD1. CDR3 length equals 14 residues. V trimming: 11 bases; J trimming: 5 bases; junction bases outside the gene matches: 12. Germline loops: CDR1 SNHLY, CDR2 FYNNEI. Here the CDR3 DNA reads TGTGCCCAGCCCAAGGGACAGGGAGAAACTGAAGCTTTCTTT. Residues: CAQPKGQGETEAFF.

This chain uses TRBV12-3 or TRBV12-4 with TRBJ1-2; the D is unclear. V lost 6 bases and J 6 bases, leaving 8 bases between the germline ends. The CDR3 loop spans 11 amino acids. The CDR3: CASRRVDGYTF. For the CDR3, the DNA is TGTGCCAGCAGGAGGGTCGATGGCTACACCTTC.

J is TRBJ1-1 and V is TRBV5-1, with D perhaps TRBD1 (6 bases). CDR3 length: 16 residues. From germline, CDR1 is SGHRS and CDR2 YFSETQ. Trimming stripped 3 bases from V and 1 base from J, with 16 bases between. The CDR3 DNA sequence: TGCGCCAGCAGCTCATGGGCCCCACAGGGGAACACTGAAGCTTTCTTT. Translating gives CASSSWAPQGNTEAFF.

The chain recombines TRBV2 with TRBJ1-1; D possibly corresponds to TRBD1 (5 bases). This CDR3 has 21 residues. CDR1 SNHLY and CDR2 FYNNEI come from the germline V gene. V lost 6 bases, J lost 0 bases, and 32 bases lay in between. The CDR3 here is CASRGAFQGGIGIGVNTEAFF. The CDR3 DNA sequence: TGTGCCAGCAGGGGAGCTTTCCAGGGCGGGATAGGGATAGGGGTGAACACTGAAGCTTTCTTT.

V usage is TRBV11-2 and J usage is TRBJ1-1; no firm D call. V was pared by 4 bases and J by 5 bases, with 8 bases between. The germline V gene encodes CDR1 SGHAT and CDR2 FQNNGV. CDR3 size: 12 residues. The CDR3 region is CASSWARTEAFF. As DNA, the CDR3 is TGTGCCAGCAGCTGGGCCCGGACTGAAGCTTTCTTT.

The CDR3 loop reads CASSEWETNEKLFF. The CDR3 DNA follows: TGTGCCAGCAGTGAATGGGAGACTAATGAAAAACTGTTTTTT. This sequence joins TRBV25-1 and TRBJ1-4, with D uncertain. The CDR3 runs 14 residues. V lost 1 base and J lost 2, with 5 bases in between. The germline CDR1 and CDR2 sequences are MGHDK and SYGVNS.

The chain links TRBV7-8 to TRBJ1-1; TRBD1 is a possible D gene (5 bases). There are 15 residues in the CDR3. Germline V lookup: CDR1 SGHVS, CDR2 FQNEAQ. V lost 2 bases and J lost 5, with 15 bases in between. The CDR3 DNA reads as TGTGCCAGCAGCTTAATGGGGCCCGGTGGAACTGAAGCTTTCTTT. This encodes CASSLMGPGGTEAFF. The full variable domain, with the rest looked up from reference TRBV7-8 and TRBJ1-1, is GAGVSQSPRYKVAKRGQDVALRCDPISGHVSLFWYQQALGQGPEFLTYFQNEAQLDKSGLPSDRFFAERPEGSVSTLKIQRTQQEDSAVYLCASSLMGPGGTEAFFGQGTRLTVV.

J is TRBJ2-3 and V is TRBV4-1; possibly TRBD2 for D (6 bases). CDR1 is MGHRA, CDR2 YSYEKL, per germline. V was trimmed by 4 bases and J by 4 bases, leaving 15 bases between them. The CDR3 is 15 amino acids. In DNA, the CDR3 is TGCGCCAGCAGCCCAAGGGGCAGGGAGGCAGATACGCAGTATTTT. Translation gives CASSPRGREADTQYF.

The V call is TRBV19, the J call TRBJ2-1, with 10 bases aligning to TRBD2. The CDR3 consists of 17 residues. V gave up 5 bases and J gave up 1 base; unmatched junction bases: 8. Germline V gives CDR1 LNHDA, CDR2 SQIVND (reference sequence). CDR3 loop: CASSGASGGSSYNEQFF. CDR3 DNA: TGTGCCAGTAGTGGGGCTAGCGGGGGTTCTTCCTACAATGAGCAGTTCTTC.

This clone has a single count. V gene TRBV7-8 combines with J gene TRBJ1-6; 7 bases match TRBD1. Germline V gene sequence: CDR1 SGHVS, CDR2 FQNEAQ. The V and J ends lost 5 bases and 9 bases, in that order; junction bases with no gene match: 10. This CDR3 region has 15 residues. CDR3 loop: CASSGWTGVSSPLHF. The CDR3 coding sequence is TGTGCCAGCAGCGGGTGGACAGGAGTTAGTTCACCCCTCCACTTT.

The CDR3 DNA reads TGTGCCTGTCCAGGGGGCACTGGAAACACCATATATTTT. Its protein product is CACPGGTGNTIYF. The rearrangement uses TRBV30 and TRBJ1-3; 8 bases are a match to TRBD1. The germline CDR1 and CDR2 sequences are GTSNPN and SVGIG (reference sequence). CDR3 length: 13 residues. The junction had 3 bases not matched to a gene; V was cut back by 6 bases and J by 2 bases.

The V and J genes are TRBV20-1 and TRBJ2-2; 8 bases match TRBD1. Trimming removed 3 bases from V and 1 base from J; junction bases left unmatched: 7. The germline gives CDR1 DFQATT, CDR2 SNEGSKA (reference sequence). The CDR3 has 16 amino acids. This CDR3 is CSASTVGQGNTGELFF. CDR3 nucleotide sequence: TGCAGTGCTAGTACGGTAGGACAGGGGAACACCGGGGAGCTGTTTTTT.

This clone was detected only once. The chain employs TRBV19 and TRBJ1-5; D is unclear. The V end lost 2 bases, the J end lost 9 bases, and 8 bases lay between the germline ends. This CDR3 is 12 amino acids long. Germline assignment: CDR1 LNHDA and CDR2 SQIVND (reference sequence). The CDR3 nucleotides read TGTGCCAGTAGTATAAGGGAGGGGCCCCAGCATTTT. This codes for CASSIREGPQHF. The full variable domain, its missing parts supplied by reference TRBV19 and TRBJ1-5, is DGGITQSPKYLFRKEGQNVTLSCEQNLNHDAMYWYRQDPGQGLRLIYYSQIVNDFQKGDIAEGYSVSREKKESFPLTVTSAQKNPTAFYLCASSIREGPQHFGDGTRLSIL.

V gene TRBV24-1 combines with J gene TRBJ2-5; possibly TRBD2 for D (5 bases). The CDR3 spans 18 residues. The ends were cut back, 0 bases at V and 5 bases at J, with 21 bases in the middle. Germline V gene sequence: CDR1 KGHDR, CDR2 SFDVKD. Here the CDR3 DNA reads TGTGCCACCAGTGATTTGCAATGGGGATCCGAGGGCGGGGAGACCCAGTACTTC. Its translation: CATSDLQWGSEGGETQYF.

This clone was counted only a few times. The chain has TRBV5-1 and TRBJ2-6; D may be TRBD1 (5 bases). CDR1 is SGHRS and CDR2 is YFSETQ in the germline V gene. Trimming removed 0 bases at V and 0 bases at J, with 7 bases between. This CDR3 has 16 amino acids. The CDR3 DNA sequence: TGCGCCAGCAGCTTGGACGGACACTCTGGGGCCAACGTCCTGACTTTC. Amino acid sequence: CASSLDGHSGANVLTF.

The chain carries TRBV7-3 and TRBJ2-7, with TRBD2 identical over 12 bases. J lost 2 bases, V lost 5 bases, and 4 bases had no gene match. CDR3 length: 15 residues. The germline CDR1 and CDR2 sequences are SGHTA and FQGTGA. This chain's CDR3 is CASSITSGGPYEQYF. The DNA of the CDR3 is TGTGCCAGCAGCATCACTAGCGGGGGGCCCTACGAGCAGTACTTC.

The V gene is TRBV5-1, the J gene TRBJ2-7; TRBD2 aligns across 10 bases. The CDR3 consists of 16 residues. Germline CDR1 SGHRS, CDR2 YFSETQ. Trimming cost V 4 bases and J 2 bases; bases outside gene matches: 9. The CDR3 loop reads CASSRTSGPPTYEQYF. CDR3 sequence (DNA): TGCGCCAGCAGCCGGACTAGCGGTCCTCCAACCTACGAGCAGTACTTC.

The chain employs TRBV9 and TRBJ2-1; 12 bases fit TRBD2. After removal of 2 bases from V and 8 bases from J, the junction contained 5 bases not matched to a gene. Looked up from germline, CDR1 is SGDLS and CDR2 is YYNGEE. The CDR3 spans 15 residues. The CDR3 region is CASSVLAGGSHEQFF. The CDR3 DNA sequence: TGTGCCAGCAGCGTCCTAGCGGGGGGGTCCCATGAGCAGTTCTTC.

This chain links TRBV28 with TRBJ1-2, with 10 bases fitting TRBD1. Per the germline V gene, CDR1 is MDHEN and CDR2 is SYDVKM. This CDR3 has 14 residues. After removal of 7 bases from V and 5 bases from J, the junction contained 7 bases not matched to a gene. CDR3 nucleotide sequence: TGTGCCAGCAATCTCGGGGGACAGGGGTATGGCTACACCTTC. Protein: CASNLGGQGYGYTF.

The chain uses TRBV5-6 and TRBJ1-1, with 9 positions matching TRBD1. The length of the CDR3 is 16 residues. With 0 bases clipped from V and 2 bases from J, the junction kept 5 bases outside the gene matches. Germline loops: CDR1 SGHDT, CDR2 YYEEEE. DNA for the CDR3: TGTGCCAGCAGCTTGGTATGGACAGGGGCCAACACTGAAGCTTTCTTT. This codes for CASSLVWTGANTEAFF. The variable domain in full, with the rest retrieved from reference TRBV5-6 and TRBJ1-1, is DAGVTQSPTHLIKTRGQQVTLRCSPKSGHDTVSWYQQALGQGPQFIFQYYEEEERQRGNFPDRFSGHQFPNYSSELNVNALLLGDSALYLCASSLVWTGANTEAFFGQGTRLTVV.

CDR3 sequence (DNA): TGTGCCAGCTCACAGGGACAGGGGCAGCCCCAGCATTTT. This translates into CASSQGQGQPQHF. The chain employs TRBV18 and TRBJ1-5; 10 bases line up with TRBD1. Unmatched junction bases numbered 1, after V lost 4 bases and J lost 7 bases. Looked up from germline, CDR1 is KGHSH and CDR2 is LQKENI. There are 13 residues in the CDR3. The whole variable domain, filled in from reference TRBV18 and TRBJ1-5, reads NAGVMQNPRHLVRRRGQEARLRCSPMKGHSHVYWYRQLPEEGLKFMVYLQKENIIDESGMPKERFSAEFPKEGPSILRIQQVVRGDSAAYFCASSQGQGQPQHFGDGTRLSIL.

The chain employs TRBV6-5 and TRBJ2-7, with unresolved D. This CDR3 contains 12 residues. V shed 3 bases and J shed 5 bases, with 8 bases lying between them. Germline assignment: CDR1 MNHEY and CDR2 SVGAGI. CDR3 in amino acids: CASSYTQDEQYF. The CDR3 DNA reads TGTGCCAGCAGTTATACTCAAGACGAGCAGTACTTC.

V usage is TRBV28 and J usage is TRBJ2-2; 8 bases match TRBD1. V lost 5 bases to trimming and J lost 3 bases; unmatched junction nucleotides: 5. CDR3 size: 15 residues. Germline V CDR1 and CDR2: MDHEN, SYDVKM. This chain's CDR3 is CASSRTGYDTGELFF. CDR3 coding DNA: TGTGCCAGCAGTCGGACAGGGTATGACACCGGGGAGCTGTTTTTT.

The chain joins TRBV6-5 to TRBJ1-2; D unresolved. Trimming took off 0 bases at V and 8 bases at J, with 13 bases between the two ends. There are 14 residues in the CDR3. Germline V lookup: CDR1 MNHEY, CDR2 SVGAGI. In nucleotides, the CDR3 is TGTGCCAGCAGTTACTCGAGATCCACCGGGGGCTACACCTTC. This sequence encodes CASSYSRSTGGYTF.

The chain recombines TRBV10-1 with TRBJ1-1; D unclear. This CDR3 region has 12 residues. Trimming shortened V by 3 bases and J by 6 bases, and 8 bases separated the two germline ends. From germline, CDR1 is WNHNN and CDR2 SYGVQD (reference sequence). CDR3 sequence reads: CASSEGLSEAFF. In DNA form, the CDR3 reads TGCGCCAGCAGTGAAGGACTTTCTGAAGCTTTCTTT.

This clone was counted a few times. CDR3 loop: CASSLGQGEDGEQFF. As DNA, the CDR3 is TGTGCCAGCAGCTTGGGGCAGGGGGAGGATGGTGAGCAGTTCTTC. The chain uses TRBV7-9 and TRBJ2-1; a possible D gene is TRBD1 (7 bases). V was shortened by 3 bases and J by 9 bases, with 18 bases between the two germline ends. The CDR3 totals 15 residues. CDR1 and CDR2 from the germline V gene are SEHNR and FQNEAQ (reference sequence).

The rearrangement uses TRBV11-2 and TRBJ2-1; 9 bases agree with TRBD2. Germline CDR1 reads SGHAT; CDR2 reads FQNNGV. J lost 13 bases, V lost 0 bases, and 4 bases had no gene match. The CDR3 is 13 residues long. The chain's CDR3 is CASSLDLAGSQFF. The CDR3 nucleotides are TGTGCCAGCAGCTTAGATCTAGCGGGGTCTCAGTTCTTC. The full variable domain, rest sourced from reference TRBV11-2 and TRBJ2-1, is EAGVAQSPRYKIIEKRQSVAFWCNPISGHATLYWYQQILGQGPKLLIQFQNNGVVDDSQLPKDRFSAERLKGVDSTLKIQPAKLEDSAVYLCASSLDLAGSQFFGPGTRLTVL.